These 9 T cell receptor beta chains were all obtained from the same sample, sequenced in a study of type 1 regulatory T cells. Their specific antigens are unknown. TCRdb re-analysed the reads in MiXCR, keeping a single row per CDR3 protein. Of about 68,000 distinct CDR3 sequences listed, around 60% were seen once; the top ten hold 7.6%. The sample taken for sequencing was cultured T cells, either the whole culture or a sorted T cell fraction (not recorded which). Subset here: Tr1-enriched cell product generated in vitro against host alloantigens. The receptors were sampled from a human donor in good health.

The gene calls are TRBV19 and TRBJ2-2; a possible D gene is TRBD2 (7 bases). The V gene lost 11 bases and the J gene lost 3 bases, with 28 bases spanning the gap. CDR3 length: 18 amino acids. Germline assignment: CDR1 LNHDA and CDR2 SQIVND (reference sequence). The CDR3 protein is CAAAPGHWGGRYTGELFF. The DNA for the CDR3 is TGTGCCGCCGCGCCAGGCCACTGGGGGGGGCGGTACACCGGGGAGCTGTTTTTT.

The chain carries TRBV3-1 and TRBJ1-1, with D perhaps TRBD1 (5 bases). V lost 6 bases to trimming and J lost 1 base, with 12 bases between them. The CDR3 extends over 14 amino acids. Germline loops: CDR1 LGHDT, CDR2 YNNKEL (reference sequence). CDR3 bases: TGTGCCAGCAGACCGGACCAGGGGAACACTGAAGCTTTCTTT. Translation gives CASRPDQGNTEAFF.

This clonotype turned up a few times. The CDR3 loop is CSVGPGGSTGELFF. For the CDR3, the DNA is TGCAGCGTTGGTCCCGGGGGAAGCACCGGGGAGCTGTTTTTT. V is TRBV29-1 and J is TRBJ2-2, with a tentative D call TRBD2 (6 bases). The CDR3 is 14 residues long. V shed 4 bases and J shed 4 bases, with 13 bases lying between them. Germline lookup yields CDR1 SQVTM and CDR2 ANQGSEA.

This clonotype was observed a single time. The chain links TRBV6-2 or TRBV6-3 to TRBJ2-7; 9 bases agree with TRBD2. The CDR3 spans 13 residues. V dropped 4 bases and J dropped 12; count of bases not matched to a gene: 10. The germline CDR1 and CDR2 sequences are MNHEY and SVGEGT. The CDR3 is CASSSGWRGGTYF. The CDR3 DNA follows: TGTGCCAGCAGTTCCGGCTGGCGGGGGGGTACGTACTTC.

This clonotype was found once. This chain connects TRBV9 to TRBJ2-1, with D perhaps matching TRBD1 or TRBD2 (6 bases each). V gave up 5 bases and J gave up 6 bases, with 18 bases separating them. CDR3 length equals 15 residues. Germline CDR1 reads SGDLS; CDR2 reads YYNGEE. The chain's CDR3 is CASRASGAEGNEQFF. The CDR3 DNA sequence: TGTGCCAGCAGGGCTTCAGGGGCGGAGGGCAATGAGCAGTTCTTC.

The rearrangement joins TRBV20-1 to TRBJ1-2; D may be TRBD1 (5 bases). Looked up from germline, CDR1 is DFQATT and CDR2 is SNEGSKA (reference sequence). The CDR3 is 11 amino acids. This CDR3 is CRPSRGDGYTF. The DNA for the CDR3 is TGCAGGCCGTCGAGGGGAGATGGCTACACCTTC.

The V call is TRBV18, the J call TRBJ1-1; D ambiguous. Germline CDR1 and CDR2: KGHSH and LQKENI. V lost 1 base, J lost 0 bases, and 3 bases lay in between. This CDR3 is 13 amino acids long. The CDR3 region has the DNA TGTGCCAGCTCACCACGCCTGAACACTGAAGCTTTCTTT. This sequence encodes CASSPRLNTEAFF.

This chain joins TRBV6-1 and TRBJ2-2; D not certain. This CDR3 is 11 amino acids long. Germline CDR1 reads MNHNS; CDR2 reads SASEGT. Trimming removed 5 bases at V and 5 bases at J, with 3 bases between. The CDR3 loop is CASSTTGELFF. For the CDR3, the DNA is TGTGCCAGCAGTACTACCGGGGAGCTGTTTTTT.

V is TRBV2 and J is TRBJ2-1; 7 positions agree with TRBD2. Trimming removed 4 bases from V and 2 bases from J; junction bases left unmatched: 8. Germline V lookup: CDR1 SNHLY, CDR2 FYNNEI. The length of the CDR3 is 16 residues. Here the CDR3 DNA reads TGTGCCAGCAGTGTCACCAGCGGGACGACCTACAATGAGCAGTTCTTC. Translating it yields CASSVTSGTTYNEQFF.